The 15 T cell receptor beta chains below come from one sample, sequenced in a study of human T cells and chemical hapten exposure (dated by TCRdb to the early 2020s). The method behind the library was RACE. Sequenced on a NextSeq 500. TCRdb reprocessed the public reads (quality trimming at Q25 with fastp, clone calling with MiXCR) and kept in-frame beta chains. Identical CDR3 protein sequences are pooled into one entry, listed with their most common genes and DNA. This sample lists 45,000 to 70,000 distinct CDR3 sequences; over 7.5% were detected once. The top ten clonotypes cover approximately 12% of the sample. Explained via the paper, the time point label denotes: patch test 1, 2 weeks after DPC sensitization. The meaning of the sample's treatment or condition label: therapeutic diphenylcyclopropenone sensitization with weekly scalp DPC. Source: whole blood, taken in connection with sensitization to the hapten diphenylcyclopropenone (DPC). These receptors all come from a woman between 35 and 50 years old with alopecia areata. Some clones in this sample may be carry-over from other donors' samples.

This clonotype appeared many times. The genes are TRBV29-1 and TRBJ2-2; a weak D match, TRBD1 (5 bases). V was trimmed by 4 bases and J by 5 bases, leaving 11 bases between them. CDR1 SQVTM and CDR2 ANQGSEA come from the germline V gene. The CDR3 runs 13 residues. For the CDR3, the DNA is TGCAGCGTTGTCCCTGCAGGGACCGGGGAGCTGTTTTTT. This codes for CSVVPAGTGELFF.

The table lists this clonotype with many counts. The chain couples TRBV5-1 to TRBJ1-5, with a possible D match to TRBD1 (6 bases). Germline V gene sequence: CDR1 SGHRS, CDR2 YFSETQ. Trimming shortened V by 2 bases and J by 7 bases, and 10 bases separated the two germline ends. The CDR3 runs to 13 residues. As DNA, the CDR3 is TGCGCCAGCAGCTTACAGGGAAACCAGCCCCAGCATTTT. Encoded protein: CASSLQGNQPQHF.

This clonotype was counted many times. CDR3 coding DNA: TGTGCCAGCAGTTTTAGCGGGGCGACCTACGAGCAGTACTTC. Protein product: CASSFSGATYEQYF. The chain is built from TRBV12-3 or TRBV12-4 and TRBJ2-7; 8 positions match TRBD2. Trimming removed 3 bases from V and 2 bases from J; junction bases left unmatched: 3. This CDR3 is 14 amino acids long.

This clonotype has a count of ten or more. This chain uses TRBV9 with TRBJ2-7; 7 nucleotides align to TRBD1. After removal of 4 bases from V and 4 bases from J, the junction contained 5 bases not matched to a gene. The germline CDR1 and CDR2 sequences are SGDLS and YYNGEE. The CDR3 sequence is 13 residues long. The CDR3 sequence is CASSPGQPYEQYF. The CDR3 nucleotides are TGTGCCAGCAGCCCGGGACAGCCTTACGAGCAGTACTTC. Full variable domain (remainder filled in from reference TRBV9 and TRBJ2-7): DSGVTQTPKHLITATGQRVTLRCSPRSGDLSVYWYQQSLDQGLQFLIQYYNGEERAKGNILERFSAQQFPDLHSELNLSSLELGDSALYFCASSPGQPYEQYFGPGTRLTVT.

In its sample, this clonotype was seen many times. This chain links TRBV9 with TRBJ2-1; the D is unclear. V dropped 4 bases and J dropped 6 bases, with 11 bases sitting between them. CDR1 and CDR2 (germline): SGDLS, YYNGEE. The CDR3 is 13 residues long. CDR3 coding DNA: TGTGCCAGCAGCCCCTTTGACACCAATGAGCAGTTCTTC. Its protein is CASSPFDTNEQFF.

This chain connects TRBV12-3 or TRBV12-4 to TRBJ2-1; possibly TRBD1 for D (6 bases). The ends were cut back, 4 bases at V and 7 bases at J, with 14 bases in the middle. The CDR3 contains 14 residues. The CDR3 reads CASSSPGQGNEQFF. The CDR3 region has the DNA TGTGCCAGCAGTTCACCGGGACAAGGTAATGAGCAGTTCTTC.

This chain uses TRBV28 with TRBJ2-5, with no clear D. The CDR3 spans 12 residues. The germline V gene has CDR1 MDHEN and CDR2 SYDVKM. Between the trimmed V and J ends, which lost 2 bases and 5 bases, there was a span of 6 bases. The CDR3 DNA reads TGTGCCAGCAGTTTAATCCCCGAGACCCAGTACTTC. It encodes CASSLIPETQYF.

In this sample, this clonotype turned up many times. The chain couples TRBV18 to TRBJ1-6; D uncertain. V dropped 1 base and J dropped 5 bases, with 6 bases sitting between them. Germline-derived CDR1 and CDR2 are KGHSH and LQKENI. The CDR3 spans 14 residues. CDR3 bases: TGTGCCAGCTCACCACGCGGGGATAATTCACCCCTCCACTTT. Translating gives CASSPRGDNSPLHF. The full variable domain, its missing parts supplied by reference TRBV18 and TRBJ1-6, is NAGVMQNPRHLVRRRGQEARLRCSPMKGHSHVYWYRQLPEEGLKFMVYLQKENIIDESGMPKERFSAEFPKEGPSILRIQQVVRGDSAAYFCASSPRGDNSPLHFGNGTRLTVT.

The chain has TRBV2 and TRBJ2-7; D perhaps matches TRBD2 (5 bases). CDR1 and CDR2 from the germline V gene are SNHLY and FYNNEI. This CDR3 is built from 13 residues. Trimming took off 2 bases at V and 2 bases at J, with 7 bases between the two ends. The CDR3 is CASSEQTTYEQYF. The CDR3, as DNA: TGTGCCAGCAGTGAACAGACTACCTACGAGCAGTACTTC.

This clonotype was recorded at least ten times. This chain uses TRBV11-2 with TRBJ1-1; D unresolved. Looked up from germline, CDR1 is SGHAT and CDR2 is FQNNGV. CDR3 length equals 14 residues. V was pared by 2 bases and J by 1 base, with 8 bases between. CDR3 residues: CASSLSSSNTEAFF. CDR3 DNA: TGTGCCAGCAGCTTATCCTCTTCGAACACTGAAGCTTTCTTT.

On this clonotype itself: An end of the junction does not agree with germline; a read error may underlie this. The chain has TRBV5-4 and TRBJ2-7, with D perhaps TRBD2 (6 bases). Per the germline V gene, CDR1 is SGHNT and CDR2 is YYREEE (reference sequence). This CDR3 region has 14 residues. The CDR3 loop reads CAGSLGLALYEQYF. The CDR3 nucleotides are TGTGCCGGCAGCTTGGGACTGGCCCTCTACGAGCAGTACTTC.

On this clonotype: A much larger clone differs by one base, so this may be a read error. The chain uses TRBV5-1 and TRBJ1-6; no definite D call. The V and J ends lost 4 bases and 12 bases respectively, with 17 bases between them. The CDR3 is made up of 14 amino acids. Germline assignment: CDR1 SGHRS and CDR2 YFSETQ. The DNA of the CDR3 is TGCGCCAGCAGCCCTGAAGAAGCCCATTTACCCCTCCACTTT. Translating gives CASSPEEAHLPLHF.

This clonotype was counted ten times or more. The chain employs TRBV7-2 and TRBJ1-3, with TRBD1 identical over 7 bases. Germline values: CDR1 SGHTA, CDR2 FQGNSA. CDR3 length: 13 amino acids. V dropped 5 bases and J dropped 8; count of bases not matched to a gene: 6. CDR3: CASSPRQGHTIYF. CDR3 bases: TGTGCCAGCAGCCCGAGACAGGGCCACACCATATATTTT. Using reference TRBV7-2 and TRBJ1-3 for the parts outside the CDR3, the full variable domain is GAGVSQSPSNKVTEKGKDVELRCDPISGHTALYWYRQSLGQGLEFLIYFQGNSAPDKSGLPSDRFSAERTGGSVSTLTIQRTQQEDSAVYLCASSPRQGHTIYFGEGSWLTVV.

The chain joins TRBV4-1 to TRBJ1-4; no reliable D call. V lost 0 bases, J lost 8 bases, and 4 bases lay in between. Per the germline V gene, CDR1 is MGHRA and CDR2 is YSYEKL. CDR3 length: 12 residues. In DNA form, the CDR3 reads TGCGCCAGCAGCCAAGAAAGAGAAAAACTGTTTTTT. This codes for CASSQEREKLFF.

The CDR3, as DNA: TGCAGTGCTACTGTAGACAGGGAAGGAGATACGCAGTATTTT. It translates to CSATVDREGDTQYF. The chain carries TRBV20-1 and TRBJ2-3, with 7 bases fitting TRBD1. Germline values: CDR1 DFQATT, CDR2 SNEGSKA (reference sequence). The CDR3 runs 14 residues. V was pared by 4 bases and J by 5 bases, with 9 bases of the junction left unmatched.